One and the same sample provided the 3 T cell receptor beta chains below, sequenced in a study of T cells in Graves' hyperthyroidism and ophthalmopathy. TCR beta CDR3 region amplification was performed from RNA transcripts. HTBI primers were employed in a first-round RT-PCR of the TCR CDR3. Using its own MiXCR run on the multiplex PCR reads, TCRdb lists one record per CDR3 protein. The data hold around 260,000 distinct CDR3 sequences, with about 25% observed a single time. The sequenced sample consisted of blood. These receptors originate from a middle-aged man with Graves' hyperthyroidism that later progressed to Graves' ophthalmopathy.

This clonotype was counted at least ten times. The CDR3 reads CSATRQNEGSGELFF. CDR3 coding DNA: TGCAGTGCGACCAGACAGAACGAGGGGTCCGGGGAGCTGTTTTTT. The rearrangement joins TRBV20-1 to TRBJ2-2; the D gene could be TRBD1 or TRBD2 (5 bases each). The CDR3 consists of 15 residues. Germline CDR1 and CDR2: DFQATT and SNEGSKA (reference sequence). Trimming removed 6 bases at V and 6 bases at J, with 20 bases between.

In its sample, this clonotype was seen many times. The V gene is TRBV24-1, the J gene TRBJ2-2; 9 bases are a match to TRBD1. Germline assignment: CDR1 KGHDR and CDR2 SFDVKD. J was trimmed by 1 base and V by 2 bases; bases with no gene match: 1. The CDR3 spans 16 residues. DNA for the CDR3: TGTGCCACCAGTGATTGGGACAGGGTGAACACCGGGGAGCTGTTTTTT. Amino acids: CATSDWDRVNTGELFF.

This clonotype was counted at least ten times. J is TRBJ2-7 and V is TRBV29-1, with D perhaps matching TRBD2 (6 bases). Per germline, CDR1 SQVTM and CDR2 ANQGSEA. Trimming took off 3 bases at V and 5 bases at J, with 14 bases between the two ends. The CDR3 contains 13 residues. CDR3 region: CSVERDLDDEQYF. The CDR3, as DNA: TGCAGCGTTGAGCGGGACTTGGACGACGAGCAGTACTTC.